A selection of T cell receptor beta chains follows, all from one sample in a study of cytomegalovirus exposure and HLA in healthy donors. The repertoire was sequenced with immunoSEQ multiplex PCR; TCRdb's copy has only in-frame clones and lacks some. The sample comprises roughly 120,000 clones, roughly 70% of which are singletons, and around 4.2% rests with the top ten. Material: PBMCs. The receptor set was obtained from a woman between 40 and 55 years old in good health and CMV-seronegative. Each CDR3 is given with its conserved first and last residue. A D gene is named only where the DNA matches it firmly. A row's size may be missing; if present it is once, few, many or a size class.

CSVGVAENSPLHF,TGCAGCGTAGGGGTTGCAGAAAATTCACCCCTCCACTTT,.,TRBJ1-6,TRBV29-1,.
CASSLASRTGRPGELFF,TGTGCCAGCAGCTTAGCTAGTCGGACAGGAAGGCCCGGGGAGCTGTTTTTT,TRBD1,TRBJ2-2,TRBV7-2,.
CASSSGDTQYF,TGCGCCAGCAGCTCGGGAGATACGCAGTATTTT,.,TRBJ2-3,TRBV5-1,.
CASSLRGGLQVNTGELFF,TGTGCCAGCAGCCTCCGGGGAGGGCTACAAGTTAACACCGGGGAGCTGTTTTTT,TRBD2,TRBJ2-2,TRBV7-3,.
CASSRRQDFEKLFF,TGTGCCAGCAGCCGAAGGCAGGATTTTGAAAAACTGTTTTTT,.,TRBJ1-4,TRBV11-2,.
CASSPLGRTYEQYF,TGTGCCAGCAGCCCCCTCGGCCGGACATACGAGCAGTACTTC,.,TRBJ2-7,TRBV5-4,few
CASSFGGGIRETQYF,TGTGCTAGTTCCTTTGGGGGGGGTATTCGAGAGACCCAGTACTTC,TRBD2,TRBJ2-5,TRBV12-5,.
CATRQGIGGNSPLHF,TGTGCCACCAGACAGGGCATCGGCGGGAATTCACCCCTCCACTTT,TRBD1,TRBJ1-6,TRBV10-3,.
CASSLDPQGALNYGYTF,TGTGCCAGCAGCTTAGACCCCCAGGGGGCTTTAAACTATGGCTACACCTTC,TRBD1,TRBJ1-2,TRBV7-2,few
CSVTGLAGALDTQYF,TGCAGCGTGACGGGACTAGCGGGAGCGTTAGATACGCAGTATTTT,TRBD2,TRBJ2-3,TRBV29-1,.
CASSPLDRDAEQYF,TGTGCCAGCTCACCACTGGACAGAGACGCCGAGCAGTACTTC,.,TRBJ2-7,TRBV18,.
CASSLGFENQPQHF,TGTGCCAGCAGCTTAGGATTCGAGAATCAGCCCCAGCATTTT,.,TRBJ1-5,TRBV7-9,.
CASSSTGDHNQPQHF,TGCGCCAGCAGCTCGACAGGGGACCACAATCAGCCCCAGCATTTT,TRBD1,TRBJ1-5,TRBV5-1,.
CASSTGGADTEAFF,TGTGCCAGCAGCACAGGGGGCGCGGACACTGAAGCTTTCTTT,TRBD1,TRBJ1-1,TRBV2,.
CASSLQNLGLDGYTF,TGTGCCAGCAGCCTGCAAAACCTGGGACTGGATGGCTACACCTTC,.,TRBJ1-2,TRBV5-6,.